One sample yielded the 29 T cell receptor beta chains listed below, sequenced in a study of tumor and adjacent non-tumor tissue in lung cancer. Three rounds of nested PCR, following a modified ARM-PCR protocol, produced the TCRbeta library. TCRdb re-analysed the multiplex PCR reads in MiXCR, keeping a single row per CDR3 protein. The sample carries under 250,000 distinct CDR3 sequences, 70% to 75% recorded once. No cell sorting was done before RNA was extracted from the tissue. Sequencing used lung tumor tissue. All receptors come from a man aged 55 to 70 with non-small cell lung cancer.

With regard to this clonotype: At one of its ends the junction is not consistent with the germline gene, which may arise from a read error. The CDR3 region has the DNA TGCAGTGCCCTGCCAGGCCCTAATTCAGCCCTCCACTTT. It translates to CSALPGPNSALHF. This sequence joins TRBV20-1 and TRBJ1-6; D uncertain. Per germline, CDR1 DFQATT and CDR2 SNEGSKA (reference sequence). This CDR3 has 13 amino acids.

The chain couples TRBV29-1 to TRBJ2-1; the D gene could be TRBD1 or TRBD2 (8 bases each). CDR1 is SQVTM, CDR2 ANQGSEA, per germline. Trimming removed 0 bases at V and 2 bases at J, with 17 bases between. The CDR3 runs 17 residues. The DNA of the CDR3 is TGCAGCGTTGAAGATAGCGGGGACAGGAGGCCCTACAATGAGCAGTTCTTC. Translating gives CSVEDSGDRRPYNEQFF.

The chain couples TRBV28 to TRBJ2-7, with D uncertain. From germline, CDR1 is MDHEN and CDR2 SYDVKM. CDR3 length equals 15 residues. V was clipped by 1 base and J by 4 bases, with 14 bases between them. The CDR3 DNA reads TGTGCCAGCAGTTTATCCCAGGTGGGGTCGTACGAGCAGTACTTC. This sequence encodes CASSLSQVGSYEQYF. Combining the CDR3 with reference TRBV28 and TRBJ2-7 gives the whole variable domain DVKVTQSSRYLVKRTGEKVFLECVQDMDHENMFWYRQDPGLGLRLIYFSYDVKMKEKGDIPEGYSVSREKKERFSLILESASTNQTSMYLCASSLSQVGSYEQYFGPGTRLTVT.

To note about this clonotype: The junction departs from the called germline gene at one end, perhaps through a read error. This rearrangement joins TRBV20-1 to TRBJ2-1; the match to TRBD2 covers 13 bases. The length of the CDR3 is 17 residues. CDR1 DFQATT and CDR2 SNEGSKA come from the germline V gene (reference sequence). In nucleotides, the CDR3 is TGCAGTGTTATCGGGACTAGCGGGACCTACACCAACAATGGGCAGTTCTTC. Amino acid sequence: CSVIGTSGTYTNNGQFF.

Concerning this clonotype: This sequence may be a read error, since a much larger clone differs from it by one base. The rearrangement links TRBV4-3 to TRBJ2-5; D gene uncertain. This CDR3 contains 13 residues. Looked up from germline, CDR1 is LGHNA and CDR2 is YSLEER. CDR3: CVSSQTFQETQYF. The CDR3 DNA reads TGCGTCAGCAGCCAGACTTTTCAAGAGACCCAGTACTTC.

Worth noting for this clonotype: At one end the junction does not follow the germline gene, possibly because of a read error. The V call is TRBV11-3, the J call TRBJ2-3, with D perhaps TRBD2 (6 bases). Looked up from germline, CDR1 is SGHNT and CDR2 is YENEEA. This CDR3 is 14 amino acids long. CDR3 region: CANSQRESPDTQYF. The CDR3 nucleotides read TGTGCCAACAGCCAACGGGAGTCTCCAGATACGCAGTATTTT. Variable domain in full (rest from reference TRBV11-3 and TRBJ2-3): EAGVVQSPRYKIIEKKQPVAFWCNPISGHNTLYWYLQNLGQGPELLIRYENEEAVDDSQLPKDRFSAERLKGVDSTLKIQPAELGDSAVYLCANSQRESPDTQYFGPGTRLTVL.

As for this clonotype: One end of the junction is discordant with germline, which a read error may explain. This chain uses TRBV29-1 with TRBJ2-1; tentative D call: TRBD2 (6 bases). This CDR3 has 14 amino acids. Germline CDR1 reads SQVTM; CDR2 reads ANQGSEA. The CDR3 region has the DNA TGCAGCGTAACGACTAGAGGCTCCTACAAAGAGCAGTTCTTC. Its translation: CSVTTRGSYKEQFF.

Regarding this clonotype: This may be a read error: a much more frequent sequence differs by one nucleotide. The chain is built from TRBV6-2 or TRBV6-3 and TRBJ2-3; the D gene is possibly TRBD2 (6 bases). The CDR3 has 15 amino acids. The germline CDR1 and CDR2 sequences are MNHEY and SVGEGT. The germline V and J ends were trimmed by 10 bases and 3 bases, with 20 bases remaining between them. The CDR3 protein is CATLMLREVTDTQYF. The CDR3 DNA reads TGTGCCACCCTTATGCTGAGGGAGGTAACAGATACGCAGTATTTT.

The chain's CDR3 is CASSNPGHFETQYF. The DNA for the CDR3 is TGTGCCAGCAGTAACCCGGGACACTTTGAGACCCAGTACTTC. V gene TRBV28 combines with J gene TRBJ2-5, with D perhaps matching TRBD1 (6 bases). Germline CDR1 reads MDHEN; CDR2 reads SYDVKM. V was cut by 5 bases and J by 5 bases, with 15 bases left in between. The CDR3 consists of 14 residues.

V gene TRBV11-2 combines with J gene TRBJ2-4; no reliable D call. Trimming cost V 1 base and J 11 bases, with 21 bases left between them. The CDR3 runs to 16 residues. The germline CDR1 and CDR2 sequences are SGHAT and FQNNGV. The CDR3 nucleotides read TGTGCCAGCAGCTTAGTGGGTGGCGTCTTACTAAGCGTTCAGTACTTC. It translates to CASSLVGGVLLSVQYF.

This clonotype was detected ten times or more. This rearrangement joins TRBV6-2 or TRBV6-3 to TRBJ2-4, with 9 nucleotides matching TRBD1. CDR3 length equals 13 residues. In germline, CDR1 is MNHEY, CDR2 SVGEGT. J gave up 7 bases and V 4 bases, and 2 bases lay outside the gene matches. The CDR3 region is CASSFGTGNIQYF. DNA of the CDR3: TGTGCCAGCAGTTTTGGGACAGGGAACATTCAGTACTTC.

Turning to this clonotype: In this CDR3 the conserved last residue, phenylalanine or tryptophan, is missing, so a read error is likely. The CDR3 sequence: CASSTTLGGETQYL. CDR3 coding DNA: TGTGCCAGCAGCACCACTCTGGGGGGAGAGACCCAGTACTTA. The chain employs TRBV5-4 and TRBJ2-5; a weak D match, TRBD2 (6 bases). V shed 4 bases and J shed 4 bases, with 14 bases lying between them. This CDR3 spans 14 amino acids. CDR1 and CDR2 from the germline V gene are SGHNT and YYREEE (reference sequence).

This clonotype was seen just once. This chain links TRBV11-2 with TRBJ1-1; D is unclear. Germline CDR1 is SGHAT and CDR2 is FQNNGV. There are 16 residues in the CDR3. V was pared by 6 bases and J by 5 bases, with 22 bases between. The CDR3 sequence is CASSFSGISYKTEAFF. The CDR3 DNA follows: TGTGCCAGCAGTTTCTCGGGTATCTCTTACAAGACTGAAGCTTTCTTT.

This clonotype was observed a few times. The V call is TRBV4-2, the J call TRBJ2-7; 9 positions match TRBD1. The length of the CDR3 is 16 residues. In germline, CDR1 is LGHNA, CDR2 YNFKEQ. V was clipped by 4 bases and J by 0 bases; unmatched bases: 7. CDR3 sequence (DNA): TGTGCCAGCAGCCCAACCGGGACAGGGATCTCCTACGAGCAGTACTTC. This translates into CASSPTGTGISYEQYF.

This clonotype was detected only a few times. This chain uses TRBV7-9 with TRBJ1-1; D remains ambiguous. This CDR3 is 13 amino acids long. Germline lookup yields CDR1 SEHNR and CDR2 FQNEAQ (reference sequence). Trimming left V 2 bases short and J 3 bases short, with 7 bases between. In nucleotides, the CDR3 is TGTGCCAGCAGCTTATCCCCCGACACTGAAGCTTTCTTT. Translated: CASSLSPDTEAFF.

On this clonotype itself: Mismatch with germline at one junction end may stem from a read error. The rearrangement joins TRBV6-1 to TRBJ2-3; D not certain. The germline V gene encodes CDR1 MNHNS and CDR2 SASEGT. The CDR3 extends over 14 amino acids. The chain's CDR3 is CANSELRGTDTQYF. The CDR3 bases are TGTGCCAACAGTGAATTAAGGGGCACAGATACGCAGTATTTT.

This clonotype was found once. The DNA for the CDR3 is TGTGCCAGCAGCCGACAGGATCTGAACACTGAAGCTTTCTTT. Protein sequence: CASSRQDLNTEAFF. The gene calls are TRBV6-6 and TRBJ1-1; a weak D match, TRBD1 (6 bases). CDR1 is MNHNY and CDR2 is SVGAGI in the germline V gene (reference sequence). Trimming pared 6 bases from V and 0 bases from J, leaving 11 bases between. This CDR3 region has 14 residues.

The V and J genes are TRBV5-1 and TRBJ2-6; TRBD2 agrees at 8 bases. The CDR3 runs to 15 residues. Per the germline V gene, CDR1 is SGHRS and CDR2 is YFSETQ. With 4 bases clipped from V and 3 bases from J, the junction kept 3 bases outside the gene matches. Here the CDR3 DNA reads TGCGCCAGCAGCCCGCTAGCGGGTGGGGCCAACGTCCTGACTTTC. Residues: CASSPLAGGANVLTF.

This clonotype was counted at least ten times. This chain connects TRBV6-2 or TRBV6-3 to TRBJ2-1; the match to TRBD1 covers 7 bases. The junction had 1 base not matched to a gene; V was cut back by 5 bases and J by 9 bases. The CDR3 runs 11 residues. Germline loops: CDR1 MNHEY, CDR2 SVGEGT. CDR3 amino acids: CASSAGGEQFF. Written as DNA, the CDR3 is TGTGCCAGCAGTGCAGGGGGTGAGCAGTTCTTC.

As to this clonotype: This may stem from a read error, because a much larger clone lies one nucleotide away. J is TRBJ2-2 and V is TRBV4-2; D is ambiguous. CDR1 and CDR2 (germline): LGHNA, YNFKEQ. This CDR3 spans 14 amino acids. V shed 0 bases and J shed 5 bases, with 7 bases lying between them. The CDR3 region has the DNA TGTGCCAGCAGCCAAGATGTTGGGACCGGGGAGCTGTTTTTT. Its protein is CASSQDVGTGELFF.

This clonotype has at least ten counts. V and J are TRBV4-2 and TRBJ1-1; TRBD1 might be the D (6 bases). With 1 base removed from V and 1 base from J, the gap between germline ends came to 13 bases. The CDR3 has 16 amino acids. CDR1 and CDR2 from the germline V gene are LGHNA and YNFKEQ. The CDR3 loop is CASSQGEGGRNTEAFF. In DNA form, the CDR3 reads TGTGCCAGCAGCCAAGGGGAAGGGGGGAGGAACACTGAAGCTTTCTTT.

In the case of this clonotype: The missing conserved phenylalanine or tryptophan at the end of this CDR3 makes a read error likely. V is TRBV4-2 and J is TRBJ1-6; D might be TRBD1 (5 bases). The CDR3 is 16 amino acids. Germline loops: CDR1 LGHNA, CDR2 YNFKEQ. The CDR3, as DNA: TGTGCCAACAGCCAAGATTTAAGGGGTGGTAATTCACCCCTCCACATT. Its protein is CANSQDLRGGNSPLHI.

A word on this clonotype: This may be a read error: a much more frequent sequence differs by one nucleotide. This chain joins TRBV29-1 and TRBJ2-1, with D perhaps matching TRBD1 or TRBD2 (5 bases each). The CDR3 extends over 11 amino acids. V shed 7 bases and J shed 12 bases, with 16 bases lying between them. Germline values: CDR1 SQVTM, CDR2 ANQGSEA. CDR3 sequence (DNA): TGCAGCGGGGTAGAAGGGACCGGGCAGTTCTTC. Residues: CSGVEGTGQFF.

On this clonotype itself: One end of the junction fails to match germline, which may point to a read error. The chain is built from TRBV20-1 and TRBJ2-7, with 11 positions matching TRBD2. CDR3 length equals 14 residues. CDR1 is DFQATT, CDR2 SNEGSKA, per germline (reference sequence). CDR3 bases: TGCAATGCTGGTCGACTAGCGGGACCGTACGAGCAGTACTTC. It codes for CNAGRLAGPYEQYF.

This clonotype was observed a handful of times. The V gene is TRBV20-1, the J gene TRBJ1-2, with D maybe TRBD1 (5 bases). Trimming removed 5 bases from V and 7 bases from J, with 20 bases in between. There are 14 residues in the CDR3. From germline, CDR1 is DFQATT and CDR2 SNEGSKA (reference sequence). CDR3 nucleotide sequence: TGCAGTGCTTCGGTTGTTGGGGGGGGAGTTGGCTACACCTTC. This translates into CSASVVGGGVGYTF.

Comments on this clonotype: One junction end disagrees with the germline gene, perhaps due to a read error. V usage is TRBV20-1 and J usage is TRBJ1-3; no clear D gene. The CDR3 sequence is 15 residues long. The germline gives CDR1 DFQATT, CDR2 SNEGSKA (reference sequence). CDR3 DNA sequence: TGCAGTGCTGGAGATGGAGGCAGTGGTGGAAGCACCATAAATTTT. Encoded protein: CSAGDGGSGGSTINF.

This clonotype has just a few counts. The CDR3 nucleotides read TGTGCCAGCAGTTTAGCGGGGACAGGGGACGGACAGCCCCAGCATTTT. The encoded protein is CASSLAGTGDGQPQHF. V usage is TRBV12-3 or TRBV12-4 and J usage is TRBJ1-5; 10 bases align to TRBD1. J lost 7 bases, V lost 0 bases, and 6 bases had no gene match. The CDR3 sequence is 16 residues long.

This clonotype was detected only a few times. The chain combines TRBV12-3 or TRBV12-4 with TRBJ2-6, with D unclear. V lost 6 bases and J 3 bases, leaving 12 bases between the germline ends. This CDR3 is 15 amino acids long. The CDR3 sequence is CASSPSPVGANVLTF. CDR3 DNA sequence: TGTGCCAGCAGCCCCTCGCCTGTTGGGGCCAACGTCCTGACTTTC.

About this clonotype: A read error may explain this, as a much larger clone is one base away. CDR3 in DNA: TGCAGTGTTAGAGATCGATCGGGGGATAGCAATCAGCCCCAGCATTTT. It yields the protein CSVRDRSGDSNQPQHF. This chain connects TRBV20-1 to TRBJ1-5, with D possibly matching TRBD1 (5 bases). This CDR3 is built from 16 residues. Looked up from germline, CDR1 is DFQATT and CDR2 is SNEGSKA (reference sequence).